Listed below are T cell receptor beta chains from one sample, sequenced in a study of cytomegalovirus exposure and HLA in healthy donors. Assay used: immunoSEQ multiplex PCR; TCRdb lists only in-frame clones, some missing. The data hold about 150,000 clones, with about 61% observed a single time. Sequencing was carried out using PBMCs. Receptors originate from a male donor in good health and CMV-seronegative. The CDR3 runs from the conserved cysteine through the conserved F or W. Fields, in order: D gene, V gene, clone size, J gene, CDR3 protein, CDR3 DNA. The D gene is left open where the match is weak. Some rows mark clone size as missing; the rest say once, few, many or name a class of expanded clone.

D gene: -; V gene: TRBV20-1; clone size: -; J gene: TRBJ1-4; CDR3 protein: CSSLSYEKLFF; CDR3 DNA: TGCAGTTCGCTGAGTTATGAAAAACTGTTTTTT
D gene: TRBD2; V gene: TRBV9; clone size: few; J gene: TRBJ2-6; CDR3 protein: CASSAQTSGIRSGANVLTF; CDR3 DNA: TGTGCCAGCAGCGCTCAGACTAGCGGCATACGCTCTGGGGCCAACGTCCTGACTTTC
D gene: -; V gene: TRBV4-3; clone size: -; J gene: TRBJ1-6; CDR3 protein: CASSQEPRGNNSPLHF; CDR3 DNA: TGCGCCAGCAGCCAAGAGCCCAGGGGAAATAATTCACCCCTCCACTTT
D gene: TRBD2; V gene: TRBV13; clone size: -; J gene: TRBJ2-5; CDR3 protein: CASSPNGGAAGEQYF; CDR3 DNA: TGTGCCAGCAGCCCCAACGGGGGGGCCGCAGGAGAGCAGTACTTC
D gene: -; V gene: TRBV30; clone size: few; J gene: TRBJ1-4; CDR3 protein: CAWNPDFNEKLFF; CDR3 DNA: TGTGCCTGGAATCCAGACTTTAATGAAAAACTGTTTTTT
D gene: -; V gene: TRBV18; clone size: few; J gene: TRBJ2-7; CDR3 protein: CASSLAMEASYEQYF; CDR3 DNA: TGTGCCAGCTCACTGGCTATGGAGGCCTCCTACGAGCAGTACTTC
D gene: -; V gene: TRBV19; clone size: -; J gene: TRBJ1-5; CDR3 protein: CASTPWGGDQPQHF; CDR3 DNA: TGTGCCAGTACCCCCTGGGGGGGCGATCAGCCCCAGCATTTT
D gene: -; V gene: TRBV5-6; clone size: -; J gene: TRBJ1-1; CDR3 protein: CASSLIVNTEAFF; CDR3 DNA: TGTGCCAGCAGCTTGATCGTGAACACTGAAGCTTTCTTT
D gene: -; V gene: TRBV21-1; clone size: -; J gene: TRBJ1-5; CDR3 protein: CASSNTAANQPQHF; CDR3 DNA: TGTGCCAGCAGCAACACGGCAGCGAATCAGCCCCAGCATTTT
D gene: -; V gene: TRBV30; clone size: -; J gene: TRBJ1-5; CDR3 protein: CAWSPGGGGQPQHF; CDR3 DNA: TGTGCCTGGAGTCCTGGGGGGGGTGGTCAGCCCCAGCATTTT
D gene: TRBD1; V gene: TRBV5-1; clone size: few; J gene: TRBJ1-1; CDR3 protein: CASSLEYGRGPGTEAFF; CDR3 DNA: TGCGCCAGCAGCTTGGAGTACGGCAGGGGGCCCGGCACTGAAGCTTTCTTT
D gene: -; V gene: TRBV15; clone size: -; J gene: TRBJ2-7; CDR3 protein: CATSREQLGRGYQQYF; CDR3 DNA: TGTGCCACCAGCAGAGAACAATTGGGCAGGGGTTACCAGCAGTACTTC
D gene: -; V gene: TRBV5-4; clone size: -; J gene: TRBJ2-5; CDR3 protein: CASSLAGVSQETQYF; CDR3 DNA: TGTGCCAGCAGCTTGGCAGGGGTTTCCCAAGAGACCCAGTACTTC
D gene: TRBD1; V gene: TRBV7-9; clone size: once; J gene: TRBJ1-3; CDR3 protein: CASSGQQGWGNTIYF; CDR3 DNA: TGTGCCAGCAGCGGCCAACAGGGGTGGGGAAACACCATATATTTT
D gene: TRBD1; V gene: TRBV5-6; clone size: -; J gene: TRBJ2-5; CDR3 protein: CASSVGQGETQYF; CDR3 DNA: TGTGCCAGCAGCGTGGGACAGGGGGAGACCCAGTACTTC
D gene: TRBD1; V gene: TRBV9; clone size: few; J gene: TRBJ1-5; CDR3 protein: CARRTGGNQPQHF; CDR3 DNA: TGTGCCAGACGGACAGGGGGAAATCAGCCCCAGCATTTT
D gene: TRBD2; V gene: TRBV2; clone size: -; J gene: TRBJ2-3; CDR3 protein: CASSDPSGDTDTQYF; CDR3 DNA: TGTGCCAGCAGTGACCCTAGCGGGGACACAGATACGCAGTATTTT
D gene: TRBD1; V gene: TRBV5-4; clone size: -; J gene: TRBJ1-6; CDR3 protein: CASSVNQGARWNSPLHF; CDR3 DNA: TGTGCCAGCAGCGTAAATCAGGGGGCGAGATGGAATTCACCCCTCCACTTT
D gene: -; V gene: TRBV5-4; clone size: few; J gene: TRBJ1-6; CDR3 protein: CASSQSSRGNSPLHF; CDR3 DNA: TGTGCCAGCAGCCAATCATCTCGGGGAAATTCACCCCTCCACTTT
D gene: TRBD1; V gene: TRBV5-5; clone size: -; J gene: TRBJ2-2; CDR3 protein: CASSLSGTGNTGELFF; CDR3 DNA: TGTGCCAGCAGCTTGTCGGGGACAGGGAACACCGGGGAGCTGTTTTTT
D gene: TRBD1; V gene: TRBV4-1; clone size: -; J gene: TRBJ1-1; CDR3 protein: CASSPLDRENTEAFF; CDR3 DNA: TGCGCCAGCAGCCCCTTGGACAGGGAAAACACTGAAGCTTTCTTT
D gene: TRBD1; V gene: TRBV5-4; clone size: few; J gene: TRBJ1-6; CDR3 protein: CASSLDRTTGVSPLHF; CDR3 DNA: TGTGCCAGCAGCTTGGACAGAACTACAGGGGTTTCACCCCTCCACTTT
D gene: -; V gene: TRBV27; clone size: -; J gene: TRBJ1-2; CDR3 protein: CASSLAGDGYTF; CDR3 DNA: TGTGCCAGCAGTTTAGCCGGGGATGGCTACACCTTC
D gene: TRBD1; V gene: TRBV6-6; clone size: -; J gene: TRBJ1-4; CDR3 protein: CASSGGTDEKLFF; CDR3 DNA: TGTGCCAGCAGTGGCGGGACAGATGAAAAACTGTTTTTT
D gene: TRBD1; V gene: TRBV28; clone size: -; J gene: TRBJ1-5; CDR3 protein: CASTSGQGIQPQHF; CDR3 DNA: TGTGCCAGCACTTCGGGACAGGGGATTCAGCCCCAGCATTTT
D gene: TRBD1; V gene: TRBV7-2; clone size: -; J gene: TRBJ1-1; CDR3 protein: CASSQGGEAFF; CDR3 DNA: TGTGCCAGCAGCCAGGGGGGCGAAGCTTTCTTT
D gene: -; V gene: TRBV5-6; clone size: -; J gene: TRBJ2-3; CDR3 protein: CASSPRSGNTQYF; CDR3 DNA: TGTGCCAGCAGCCCCCGGTCAGGGAATACGCAGTATTTT
D gene: TRBD1; V gene: TRBV5-6; clone size: few; J gene: TRBJ1-1; CDR3 protein: CASSLGQGWTEAFF; CDR3 DNA: TGTGCCAGCAGCTTGGGACAGGGGTGGACTGAAGCTTTCTTT
D gene: TRBD1; V gene: TRBV7-9; clone size: few; J gene: TRBJ2-3; CDR3 protein: CASSSIDRGSTDTQYF; CDR3 DNA: TGTGCCAGCAGCTCAATCGACAGGGGAAGCACAGATACGCAGTATTTT
D gene: -; V gene: TRBV27; clone size: -; J gene: TRBJ2-7; CDR3 protein: CASGLAGAAYEQYF; CDR3 DNA: TGTGCCTCCGGACTGGCGGGGGCGGCCTACGAGCAGTACTTC
D gene: -; V gene: TRBV10-3; clone size: -; J gene: TRBJ1-3; CDR3 protein: CAISESGNTIYF; CDR3 DNA: TGTGCCATCAGTGAAAGCGGAAACACCATATATTTT
D gene: TRBD1; V gene: TRBV5-1; clone size: -; J gene: TRBJ1-1; CDR3 protein: CASSGTRGLGNTEAFF; CDR3 DNA: TGCGCCAGCAGCGGAACCAGGGGGCTGGGGAACACTGAAGCTTTCTTT
D gene: TRBD1; V gene: TRBV2; clone size: -; J gene: TRBJ2-3; CDR3 protein: CASRGDRAPDTQYF; CDR3 DNA: TGTGCCAGCAGAGGGGACAGGGCCCCAGATACGCAGTATTTT
D gene: -; V gene: TRBV5-5; clone size: few; J gene: TRBJ1-2; CDR3 protein: CASSRSSGTSYGYTF; CDR3 DNA: TGTGCCAGCAGCAGGAGCAGTGGGACTTCCTATGGCTACACCTTC
D gene: TRBD1; V gene: TRBV6-1; clone size: few; J gene: TRBJ1-3; CDR3 protein: CASSGGTVGNTIYF; CDR3 DNA: TGTGCCAGCAGTGGCGGGACAGTTGGAAACACCATATATTTT
D gene: TRBD1; V gene: TRBV20-1; clone size: -; J gene: TRBJ2-4; CDR3 protein: CSAGRRTGIF; CDR3 DNA: TGCAGTGCTGGACGCAGGACAGGGATCTTC
D gene: TRBD1; V gene: TRBV9; clone size: few; J gene: TRBJ1-4; CDR3 protein: CASSPQGARANEKLFF; CDR3 DNA: TGTGCCAGCAGCCCACAGGGGGCGCGGGCTAATGAAAAACTGTTTTTT
D gene: TRBD2; V gene: TRBV5-1; clone size: -; J gene: TRBJ2-3; CDR3 protein: CASSRTGTSHRTDTQYF; CDR3 DNA: TGCGCCAGCAGCCGAACCGGGACTAGCCACCGCACAGATACGCAGTATTTT
D gene: -; V gene: TRBV4-1; clone size: -; J gene: TRBJ1-6; CDR3 protein: CASSQELPGSPLHF; CDR3 DNA: TGCGCCAGCAGCCAAGAATTGCCGGGTTCACCCCTCCACTTT
D gene: -; V gene: TRBV5-1; clone size: -; J gene: TRBJ2-7; CDR3 protein: CASSTDRTAYEQYF; CDR3 DNA: TGCGCCAGCAGCACCGACAGGACCGCCTACGAGCAGTACTTC
D gene: -; V gene: TRBV5-5; clone size: few; J gene: TRBJ1-4; CDR3 protein: CASSTYSRNEKLFF; CDR3 DNA: TGTGCCAGCAGCACGTACAGTCGTAATGAAAAACTGTTTTTT
D gene: TRBD2; V gene: TRBV5-1; clone size: -; J gene: TRBJ2-5; CDR3 protein: CASRRGGGDQETQYF; CDR3 DNA: TGCGCCAGCCGTCGGGGCGGGGGGGACCAAGAGACCCAGTACTTC